A selection of T cell receptor beta chains follows, all from one sample in a study of T-cell memory formation after mild COVID-19. TCRdb analysed the 5' RACE reads with MiXCR anew, one entry per CDR3 protein. This table has 550,000 to 600,000 distinct CDR3 sequences, roughly 17% appearing once. The sample consisted of PBMCs or a T cell subset sorted from them (not recorded which). The source of these receptors is an adult woman who had mild COVID-19 (a few samples of this study predate the infection). Cell type and time point are not known. CDR3s include the opening cysteine and the closing phenylalanine or tryptophan. D genes are given only for firm matches. Size tells how often a clone was seen (once, few, many) or the class of an expanded clone, and some rows leave it out.

few	TRBV5-1	TRBJ1-1	TRBD1	TGCGCCAGCAGCACTGGGACAGGAGATACGAACGCTGAAGCTTTCTTT	CASSTGTGDTNAEAFF
few	TRBV7-9	TRBJ1-5	.	TGTGCCAGCAGCACGGACGGCAGCCCCAGCTCCCAGCATTTT	CASSTDGSPSSQHF
few	TRBV12-3/TRBV12-4	TRBJ1-3	.	TGTGCCAGCAGTTGGGGAAACACCATATATTTT	CASSWGNTIYF
few	TRBV13	TRBJ1-1	.	TGTGCCAGCAGCACTAGGGTCCCCACTGAAGCTTTCTTT	CASSTRVPTEAFF
few	TRBV29-1	TRBJ2-1	TRBD2	TGCAGCGTTAGCCAAGTAGCGGGAGGGATCTACAATGAGCAGTTCTTC	CSVSQVAGGIYNEQFF
many	TRBV7-6	TRBJ2-7	TRBD2	TGTGCCAGCACCACCGGGACTAGCGGGATCGGGCAGTACTTC	CASTTGTSGIGQYF
.	TRBV15	TRBJ2-5	.	TGTGCCACCCGAGAGTCGGCGACCCAGTACTTC	CATRESATQYF
few	TRBV7-9	TRBJ1-1	.	TGTGCCAGCAGCTCCCAGCCGGGCACTGAAGCTTTCTTT	CASSSQPGTEAFF
.	TRBV24-1	TRBJ2-5	TRBD1	TGTGCCACCAGTGAGGGGACAGGGGTTCAAGAGACCCAGTACTTC	CATSEGTGVQETQYF
.	TRBV6-1	TRBJ1-1	.	TGTGCCAGCAGTTATCAGGAGGACACTGAAGCTTTCTTT	CASSYQEDTEAFF
few	TRBV28	TRBJ2-2	TRBD2	TGTGCCAGCAGTTGGGAGGGAAAATATACCGGGGAGCTGTTTTTT	CASSWEGKYTGELFF
.	TRBV12-3/TRBV12-4	TRBJ2-3	TRBD1	TGTGCCAGCAGTTGGTTGGGACAGGGGGCCGAAACGCAGTATTTT	CASSWLGQGAETQYF
.	TRBV24-1	TRBJ1-2	TRBD1	TGTGCCACCAGTGACCGGACCGGGACAGGGGATAATGGCTACACCTTC	CATSDRTGTGDNGYTF
few	TRBV29-1	TRBJ2-5	.	TGCAGCGTTGTACGAGGGACTCGTCAAGAGACCCAGTACTTC	CSVVRGTRQETQYF
few	TRBV7-9	TRBJ1-2	.	TGTGCCAGCAGCTCGACAGTTTACTATGGCTACACCTTC	CASSSTVYYGYTF
many	TRBV3-1	TRBJ2-7	TRBD1	TGTGCCAGCAGCCAAGATGTCGGGACAGCTTCCTACGAGCAGTACTTC	CASSQDVGTASYEQYF
.	TRBV12-3/TRBV12-4	TRBJ1-4	.	TGTGCCAGCAGTCTCACGGCAGTTACTGAAAAACTGTTTTTT	CASSLTAVTEKLFF
.	TRBV24-1	TRBJ2-2	TRBD1	TGTGCCACCAGTGATTTGAACCAGGGGGCCGGCACCGGGGAGCTGTTTTTT	CATSDLNQGAGTGELFF
.	TRBV4-1	TRBJ1-2	.	TGCGCCAGCAGCCAGACGACAGTATCCTATGGCTACACCTTC	CASSQTTVSYGYTF
few	TRBV7-2	TRBJ1-1	.	TGTGCCAGCAGCTTAGTCGGTCACATGAACACTGAAGCTTTCTTT	CASSLVGHMNTEAFF
few	TRBV19	TRBJ1-5	.	TGTGCCAGTAGAACCCGTAGATTGGGTCAGCCCCAGCATTTT	CASRTRRLGQPQHF
few	TRBV20-1	TRBJ2-4	.	TGCAGTGCTCCCAGGGATTCCAAAAACATTCAGTACTTC	CSAPRDSKNIQYF
few	TRBV12-3/TRBV12-4	TRBJ2-7	TRBD2	TGTGCCAGCAGTTCTAGCGGGAGACCCTCGCAGTACTTC	CASSSSGRPSQYF
.	TRBV7-2	TRBJ2-3	.	TGTGCCAGCAGCCCCCCCTTCTCAGATACGCAGTATTTT	CASSPPFSDTQYF
few	TRBV27	TRBJ2-5	.	TGTGCCAGCAGTGGATTGGGGTACCAAGAGACCCAGTACTTC	CASSGLGYQETQYF
.	TRBV14	TRBJ2-7	.	TGTGCCAGCAGCCAAGTTGGTTTGTACGAGCAGTACTTC	CASSQVGLYEQYF
.	TRBV15	TRBJ1-5	TRBD1	TGTGCCACCAGCAGAGATCTTCGACAGGGTGGAAATCAGCCCCAGCATTTT	CATSRDLRQGGNQPQHF
.	TRBV7-3	TRBJ2-3	TRBD1	TGTGCCACCAAGGGAGCCCGGGACAGGGGGACCACAGATACGCAGTATTTT	CATKGARDRGTTDTQYF
few	TRBV12-3/TRBV12-4	TRBJ1-2	.	TGTGCCAGCAGAAAGACAGCTAACTATGGCTACACCTTC	CASRKTANYGYTF
few	TRBV20-1	TRBJ2-1	TRBD2	TGCAGTGCTAGAGAGGGGACTAGCGGGAGTAGTGAGCAGTTCTTC	CSAREGTSGSSEQFF
few	TRBV20-1	TRBJ2-4	TRBD2	TGCAGTGCCTACTTCCCGGGACTAGCGGGAGAGGGCAAAAACATTCAGTACTTC	CSAYFPGLAGEGKNIQYF
many	TRBV24-1	TRBJ2-1	.	TGTGCCACCAGTGACGGGACGGTAAACCTTAATGAGCAGTTCTTC	CATSDGTVNLNEQFF
.	TRBV25-1	TRBJ1-2	TRBD1	TGTGCCAGCAGTGAATATTCGTACAGGGGGGATGGCTACACCTTC	CASSEYSYRGDGYTF
.	TRBV20-1	TRBJ1-4	TRBD1	TGCAGTGCTAGAGACTGGACAGGGAATGAAAAACTGTTTTTT	CSARDWTGNEKLFF
many	TRBV7-6	TRBJ2-5	.	TGTGCCAGCAGCTTAGCTTGGGGTTCGGAGGAGACCCAGTACTTC	CASSLAWGSEETQYF
.	TRBV6-6	TRBJ2-6	.	TGTGCCAGCAGTTGGGTCTCTGGGGCCAACGTCCTGACTTTC	CASSWVSGANVLTF
.	TRBV7-8	TRBJ1-2	.	TGTGCCAGCAGCAAAGGGACAACCCGTTATGACTATGGCTACACCTTC	CASSKGTTRYDYGYTF
.	TRBV6-5	TRBJ1-2	TRBD1	TGTGCCAGCAGTCCCGGACAGGGGGCGTTCTATGGCTACACCTTC	CASSPGQGAFYGYTF
.	TRBV24-1	TRBJ2-1	TRBD1	TGTGCCACCAGTGAGGCAGGGGGTATCTACAATGAGCAGTTCTTC	CATSEAGGIYNEQFF
.	TRBV19	TRBJ2-5	.	TGTGCCAGTAGTATCTCAGGGAGGCAGTACTTC	CASSISGRQYF
few	TRBV10-3	TRBJ1-1	.	TGTGCCATCAGTGACCGAGGGGGTTTGATGAACACTGAAGCTTTCTTT	CAISDRGGLMNTEAFF